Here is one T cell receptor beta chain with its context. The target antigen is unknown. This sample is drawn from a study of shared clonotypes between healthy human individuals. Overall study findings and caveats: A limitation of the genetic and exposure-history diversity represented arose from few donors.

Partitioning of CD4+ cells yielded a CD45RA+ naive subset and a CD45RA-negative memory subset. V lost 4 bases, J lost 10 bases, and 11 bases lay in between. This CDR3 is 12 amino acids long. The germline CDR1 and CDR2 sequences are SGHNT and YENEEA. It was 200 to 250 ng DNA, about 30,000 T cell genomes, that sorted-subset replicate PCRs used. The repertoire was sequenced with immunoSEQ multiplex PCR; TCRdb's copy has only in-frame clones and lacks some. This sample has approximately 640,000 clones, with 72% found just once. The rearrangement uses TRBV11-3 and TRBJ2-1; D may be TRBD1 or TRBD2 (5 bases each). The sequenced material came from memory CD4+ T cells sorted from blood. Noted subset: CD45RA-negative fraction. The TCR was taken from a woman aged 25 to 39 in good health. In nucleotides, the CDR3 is TGTGCCAGCAGCTACACGGGGCGGGAGCAGTTCTTC. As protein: CASSYTGREQFF. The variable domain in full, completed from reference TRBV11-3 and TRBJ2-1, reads EAGVVQSPRYKIIEKKQPVAFWCNPISGHNTLYWYLQNLGQGPELLIRYENEEAVDDSQLPKDRFSAERLKGVDSTLKIQPAELGDSAVYLCASSYTGREQFFGPGTRLTVL.